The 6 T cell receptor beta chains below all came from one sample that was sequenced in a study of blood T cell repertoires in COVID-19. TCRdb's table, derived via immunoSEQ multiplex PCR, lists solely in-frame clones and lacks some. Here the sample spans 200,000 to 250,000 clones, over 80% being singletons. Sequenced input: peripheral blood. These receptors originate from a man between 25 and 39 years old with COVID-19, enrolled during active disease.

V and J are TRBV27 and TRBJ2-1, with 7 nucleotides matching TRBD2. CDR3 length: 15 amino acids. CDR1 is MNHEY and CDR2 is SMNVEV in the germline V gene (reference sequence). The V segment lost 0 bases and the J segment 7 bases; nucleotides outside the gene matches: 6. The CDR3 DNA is TGTGCCAGCAGTTTATCGTGGGGACTAAGAAATGAGCAGTTCTTC. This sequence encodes CASSLSWGLRNEQFF.

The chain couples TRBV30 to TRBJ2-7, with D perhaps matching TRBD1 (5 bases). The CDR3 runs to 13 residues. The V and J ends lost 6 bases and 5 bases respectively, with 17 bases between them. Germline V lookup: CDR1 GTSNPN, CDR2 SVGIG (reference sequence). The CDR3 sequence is CACMLTARDEQYF. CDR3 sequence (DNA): TGTGCCTGCATGCTGACAGCCAGGGACGAGCAGTACTTC.

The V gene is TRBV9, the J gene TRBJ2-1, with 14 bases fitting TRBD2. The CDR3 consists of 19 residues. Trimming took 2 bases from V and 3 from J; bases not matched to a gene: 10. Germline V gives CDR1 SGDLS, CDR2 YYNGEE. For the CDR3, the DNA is TGTGCCAGCAGCGTGACTCCCGGGACTAGCGGGAGTGTCTACAATGAGCAGTTCTTC. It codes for CASSVTPGTSGSVYNEQFF.

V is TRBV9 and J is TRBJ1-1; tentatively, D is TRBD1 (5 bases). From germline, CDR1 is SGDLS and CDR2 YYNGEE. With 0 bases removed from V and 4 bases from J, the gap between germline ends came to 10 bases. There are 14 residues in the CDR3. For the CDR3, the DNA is TGTGCCAGCAGCGTAGAAGGGGTAGGCACTGAAGCTTTCTTT. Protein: CASSVEGVGTEAFF.

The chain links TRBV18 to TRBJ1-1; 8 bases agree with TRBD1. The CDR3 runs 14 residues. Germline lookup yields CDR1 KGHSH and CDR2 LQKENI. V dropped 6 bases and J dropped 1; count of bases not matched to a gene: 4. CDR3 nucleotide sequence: TGTGCCAGCTCGCGGGGACAGGAGAACACTGAAGCTTTCTTT. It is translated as CASSRGQENTEAFF.

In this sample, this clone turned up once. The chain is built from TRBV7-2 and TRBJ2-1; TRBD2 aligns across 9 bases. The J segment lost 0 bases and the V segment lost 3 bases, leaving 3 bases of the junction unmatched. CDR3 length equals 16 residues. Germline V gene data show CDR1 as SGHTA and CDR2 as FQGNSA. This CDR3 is CASSLASGVSYNEQFF. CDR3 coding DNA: TGTGCCAGCAGCTTGGCTAGCGGGGTCTCCTACAATGAGCAGTTCTTC. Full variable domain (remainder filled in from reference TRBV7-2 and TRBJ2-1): GAGVSQSPSNKVTEKGKDVELRCDPISGHTALYWYRQSLGQGLEFLIYFQGNSAPDKSGLPSDRFSAERTGGSVSTLTIQRTQQEDSAVYLCASSLASGVSYNEQFFGPGTRLTVL.